One sample yielded the 31 T cell receptor beta chains listed below, sequenced in a study of blood T cell repertoires in COVID-19. Method: immunoSEQ multiplex PCR; TCRdb's copy keeps in-frame clones and lacks some. The sample yields 150,000 to 200,000 clones, roughly nine tenths seen once. Material for sequencing was peripheral blood. These receptors were obtained from a man aged 65 to 79 with active or convalescent COVID-19.

This clone was counted once. The CDR3 sequence is CASSYSGVGELFF. CDR3 DNA: TGTGCCAGCAGTTACTCCGGGGTCGGGGAGCTGTTTTTT. The chain is built from TRBV6-5 and TRBJ2-2, with D tentatively TRBD2 (5 bases). The CDR3 is 13 amino acids. CDR1 and CDR2 from the germline V gene are MNHEY and SVGAGI. With 0 bases removed from V and 7 bases from J, the gap between germline ends came to 6 bases.

The rearrangement uses TRBV19 and TRBJ1-5, with 10 bases fitting TRBD1. This CDR3 is 16 amino acids long. V lost 3 bases, J lost 2 bases, and 4 bases stayed unmatched. Germline V gives CDR1 LNHDA, CDR2 SQIVND (reference sequence). CDR3 protein: CASSIPGTGGNQPQHF. The CDR3 nucleotides are TGTGCCAGTAGTATCCCCGGGACAGGGGGCAATCAGCCCCAGCATTTT.

The gene calls are TRBV10-3 and TRBJ1-4; D not resolved. The germline V gene encodes CDR1 ENHRY and CDR2 SYGVKD. Between the trimmed V and J ends, which lost 7 bases and 0 bases, there was a span of 12 bases. This CDR3 contains 15 residues. CDR3 protein: CAIKRHNTTNEKLFF. The DNA of the CDR3 is TGTGCCATCAAGAGACACAATACAACTAATGAAAAACTGTTTTTT.

In this sample, this clone turned up once. The chain couples TRBV28 to TRBJ2-7; D unclear. Trimming removed 6 bases at V and 3 bases at J, with 12 bases between. There are 13 residues in the CDR3. Germline values: CDR1 MDHEN, CDR2 SYDVKM. The CDR3 DNA follows: TGTGCCAGCAGGGGCCCCGGTGTCTACGAGCAGTACTTC. It translates to CASRGPGVYEQYF. Based on the CDR3 plus reference TRBV28 and TRBJ2-7, the full variable domain is DVKVTQSSRYLVKRTGEKVFLECVQDMDHENMFWYRQDPGLGLRLIYFSYDVKMKEKGDIPEGYSVSREKKERFSLILESASTNQTSMYLCASRGPGVYEQYFGPGTRLTVT.

The CDR3 nucleotides read TGTGCCAGCAGACGAGACAGGGTCACTGAAGCTTTCTTT. Protein sequence: CASRRDRVTEAFF. The rearrangement joins TRBV28 to TRBJ1-1; 7 bases are a match to TRBD1. CDR3 length equals 13 residues. Trimming removed 6 bases from V and 4 bases from J; junction bases left unmatched: 5. The germline V gene has CDR1 MDHEN and CDR2 SYDVKM.

This clone was found once. The rearrangement uses TRBV29-1 and TRBJ1-2; D is ambiguous. The germline gives CDR1 SQVTM, CDR2 ANQGSEA. The CDR3 contains 14 residues. The germline V and J ends were trimmed by 7 bases and 8 bases, with 23 bases remaining between them. The CDR3 DNA follows: TGCAGCGCAGCCGGGATCCTGAACGTAGGCGGCTACACCTTC. This gives the protein CSAAGILNVGGYTF.

The sample holds one count of this clone. The chain joins TRBV7-2 to TRBJ2-7, with D perhaps TRBD2 (5 bases). This CDR3 contains 15 residues. The V gene's germline CDR1 is SGHTA and CDR2 FQGNSA. Trimming took 5 bases from V and 6 from J, leaving 20 bases between them. As DNA, the CDR3 is TGTGCCAGCAGCCCCTCCGGACTGGGGATCTTCGAGCAGTACTTC. Protein product: CASSPSGLGIFEQYF. The whole variable domain, filled in from reference TRBV7-2 and TRBJ2-7, reads GAGVSQSPSNKVTEKGKDVELRCDPISGHTALYWYRQSLGQGLEFLIYFQGNSAPDKSGLPSDRFSAERTGGSVSTLTIQRTQQEDSAVYLCASSPSGLGIFEQYFGPGTRLTVT.

The chain combines TRBV10-1 with TRBJ2-3, with D unresolved. CDR1 is WNHNN and CDR2 is SYGVQD in the germline V gene (reference sequence). Trimming took 9 bases from V and 4 from J, leaving 17 bases between them. This CDR3 spans 14 amino acids. CDR3 nucleotides: TGCGCCAGTTTATCTCAGCCTCAGGCAGATACGCAGTATTTT. Translation gives CASLSQPQADTQYF.

The rearrangement links TRBV11-3 to TRBJ1-6, with D possibly being TRBD1 (5 bases). V was cut by 5 bases and J by 3 bases, with 11 bases left in between. The germline gives CDR1 SGHNT, CDR2 YENEEA. The length of the CDR3 is 15 residues. This CDR3 reads CASSPGGSYNSPLHF. The CDR3, as DNA: TGTGCCAGCAGCCCCGGGGGGAGCTATAATTCACCCCTCCACTTT.

The chain uses TRBV19 and TRBJ2-2; TRBD2 matches 8 bases. Germline CDR1 reads LNHDA; CDR2 reads SQIVND (reference sequence). The length of the CDR3 is 14 residues. The J segment lost 1 base and the V segment lost 8 bases, leaving 3 bases of the junction unmatched. CDR3 nucleotides: TGTGCCAGTGGGAGCGGGGGGAACACCGGGGAGCTGTTTTTT. Translating it yields CASGSGGNTGELFF. Variable domain in full (rest from reference TRBV19 and TRBJ2-2): DGGITQSPKYLFRKEGQNVTLSCEQNLNHDAMYWYRQDPGQGLRLIYYSQIVNDFQKGDIAEGYSVSREKKESFPLTVTSAQKNPTAFYLCASGSGGNTGELFFGEGSRLTVL.

This chain links TRBV30 with TRBJ2-1, with TRBD2 matching 7 bases. CDR3 length: 14 residues. J was trimmed by 10 bases and V by 4 bases; bases with no gene match: 13. From germline, CDR1 is GTSNPN and CDR2 SVGIG (reference sequence). The CDR3 region has the DNA TGTGCCTGGACCGTCCCGGGACGTAGCGGGGAGCAGTTCTTC. The encoded protein is CAWTVPGRSGEQFF.

Turning to this clone: Other DNA sequences within the sample encode an identical CDR3. V gene TRBV5-1 combines with J gene TRBJ2-3; 8 nucleotides match TRBD1. The trim removed 4 bases at V and 6 bases at J, leaving 7 bases unmatched. The germline V gene has CDR1 SGHRS and CDR2 YFSETQ. There are 14 residues in the CDR3. CDR3 amino acids: CASSLAGGPDTQYF. DNA of the CDR3: TGCGCCAGCAGCCTGGCAGGGGGCCCGGATACGCAGTATTTT. The full variable domain, its missing parts supplied by reference TRBV5-1 and TRBJ2-3, is KAGVTQTPRYLIKTRGQQVTLSCSPISGHRSVSWYQQTPGQGLQFLFEYFSETQRNKGNFPGRFSGRQFSNSRSEMNVSTLELGDSALYLCASSLAGGPDTQYFGPGTRLTVL.

The chain couples TRBV28 to TRBJ2-1, with TRBD1 identical over 9 bases. V dropped 7 bases and J dropped 6; count of bases not matched to a gene: 7. There are 14 residues in the CDR3. The V gene's germline CDR1 is MDHEN and CDR2 SYDVKM. The CDR3 DNA sequence: TGTGCCAGCAACCGGGACAGGGTTGTCAATGAGCAGTTCTTC. It yields the protein CASNRDRVVNEQFF.

This clone was detected only once. The rearrangement links TRBV9 to TRBJ2-2; no firm D call. V was clipped by 1 base and J by 6 bases, with 4 bases between them. The CDR3 has 12 amino acids. Germline V gene data show CDR1 as SGDLS and CDR2 as YYNGEE. CDR3 region: CASSVSAGELFF. In DNA, the CDR3 is TGTGCCAGCAGCGTATCAGCCGGGGAGCTGTTTTTT.

The J gene is TRBJ1-2, the V gene TRBV21-1. TRBV21-1 is marked as a pseudogene. This CDR3 comprises 12 residues. The CDR3 is CASSKRGDGYTF. The CDR3 nucleotides read TGTGCCAGCAGCAAACGGGGGGACGGCTACACCTTC.

The chain has TRBV10-3 and TRBJ1-4; 10 nucleotides align to TRBD1. Trimming cost V 0 bases and J 5 bases; bases outside gene matches: 3. Looked up from germline, CDR1 is ENHRY and CDR2 is SYGVKD. The CDR3 is 16 residues long. The CDR3, as DNA: TGTGCCATCAGTGAGTCGTCGGGACAGGGGAATGAAAAACTGTTTTTT. The encoded protein is CAISESSGQGNEKLFF.

The chain recombines TRBV6-5 with TRBJ1-2; D gene unclear. V was clipped by 0 bases and J by 8 bases, with 10 bases between them. Per germline, CDR1 MNHEY and CDR2 SVGAGI. The CDR3 runs to 13 residues. The CDR3 loop is CASSYSTAAGYTF. CDR3 bases: TGTGCCAGCAGTTACTCGACGGCGGCGGGCTACACCTTC.

The chain couples TRBV29-1 to TRBJ2-3, with 11 positions matching TRBD2. The trim removed 1 base at V and 3 bases at J, leaving 9 bases unmatched. Germline V lookup: CDR1 SQVTM, CDR2 ANQGSEA. The CDR3 covers 17 residues. Here the CDR3 DNA reads TGCAGCGTTGAAGGGGCCGGGACTAGCGGAACGACAGATACGCAGTATTTT. Its translation is CSVEGAGTSGTTDTQYF.

The chain is built from TRBV28 and TRBJ2-2, with 9 bases lining up with TRBD2. Germline CDR1 and CDR2: MDHEN and SYDVKM. The junction had 4 bases not matched to a gene; V was cut back by 5 bases and J by 6 bases. This CDR3 has 14 amino acids. CDR3 in amino acids: CASSLGTSPGELFF. CDR3 sequence (DNA): TGTGCCAGCAGTCTAGGGACTAGCCCCGGGGAGCTGTTTTTT.

This clone was seen only once. The chain couples TRBV7-2 to TRBJ2-7, with TRBD1 identical over 7 bases. V was pared by 5 bases and J by 4 bases, with 11 bases of the junction left unmatched. From germline, CDR1 is SGHTA and CDR2 FQGNSA. The CDR3 spans 15 residues. The CDR3 DNA reads as TGTGCCAGCAGCCCACAAACGGGACAGCAATACGAGCAGTACTTC. Its translation is CASSPQTGQQYEQYF.

The V gene is TRBV10-2, the J gene TRBJ2-1; D possibly corresponds to TRBD2 (6 bases). Trimming stripped 9 bases from V and 5 bases from J, with 8 bases between. Germline lookup yields CDR1 WSHSY and CDR2 SAAADI. CDR3 length: 11 residues. The CDR3 protein is CASSGHNEQFF. The CDR3 region has the DNA TGCGCCAGTAGCGGCCACAATGAGCAGTTCTTC.

The chain combines TRBV3-1 (or the pseudogene TRBV3-2) with TRBJ1-5; TRBD1 might be the D (5 bases). V was shortened by 9 bases and J by 2 bases, with 17 bases between the two germline ends. The CDR3 is 15 residues long. CDR1 is LGHDT and CDR2 is YNNKEL in the germline V gene (reference sequence). The chain's CDR3 is CARTVGGGGNQPQHF. In nucleotides, the CDR3 is TGTGCCAGGACAGTGGGGGGTGGGGGCAATCAGCCCCAGCATTTT.

This chain uses TRBV9 with TRBJ2-2, with D maybe TRBD1 (5 bases). Trimming took off 2 bases at V and 4 bases at J, with 21 bases between the two ends. The CDR3 runs 18 residues. Per germline, CDR1 SGDLS and CDR2 YYNGEE. CDR3 DNA sequence: TGTGCCAGCAGCGTCAGGCGCGGACAACCCGTGGGCACCGGGGAGCTGTTTTTT. It encodes CASSVRRGQPVGTGELFF.

The chain recombines TRBV30 with TRBJ2-7, with a weak D call TRBD1 (7 bases). The CDR3 extends over 18 amino acids. V gave up 1 base and J gave up 5 bases, with 27 bases separating them. CDR1 is GTSNPN, CDR2 SVGIG, per germline (reference sequence). The chain's CDR3 is CAWSGPGRGLRGGNEQYF. In nucleotides, the CDR3 is TGTGCCTGGAGTGGTCCAGGCAGGGGGTTAAGGGGAGGAAACGAGCAGTACTTC.

The rearrangement uses TRBV10-3 and TRBJ1-5, with 8 bases matching TRBD1. This CDR3 has 13 residues. CDR1 is ENHRY and CDR2 is SYGVKD in the germline V gene. V lost 8 bases, J lost 2 bases, and 2 bases stayed unmatched. The CDR3 loop reads CAIGQGGNQPQHF. CDR3 nucleotides: TGTGCCATCGGACAGGGCGGCAATCAGCCCCAGCATTTT.

This clone was counted a single time. Here the CDR3 reads CASRDLGSTEAFF. CDR3 DNA sequence: TGTGCCAGCCGGGATCTGGGGAGCACTGAAGCTTTCTTT. The V call is TRBV19, the J call TRBJ1-1; the D is unclear. CDR3 length: 13 amino acids. In germline, CDR1 is LNHDA, CDR2 SQIVND (reference sequence). Trimming left V 9 bases short and J 4 bases short, with 15 bases between.

In this sample, this clone turned up a few times. The rearrangement links TRBV7-2 to TRBJ2-1, with a weak D call TRBD2 (5 bases). The CDR3 runs to 15 residues. V was shortened by 5 bases and J by 6 bases, with 17 bases between the two germline ends. Germline values: CDR1 SGHTA, CDR2 FQGNSA. This chain's CDR3 is CASSPREGVGNEQFF. The CDR3 DNA sequence: TGTGCCAGCAGCCCAAGAGAGGGTGTTGGCAATGAGCAGTTCTTC.

The J gene is TRBJ2-1, the V gene TRBV30; 7 bases fit TRBD1. Per germline, CDR1 GTSNPN and CDR2 SVGIG (reference sequence). This CDR3 is built from 13 residues. V gave up 4 bases and J gave up 3 bases; unmatched junction bases: 3. This CDR3 is CAWTTGDYNEQFF. CDR3 sequence (DNA): TGTGCCTGGACTACAGGGGACTACAATGAGCAGTTCTTC.

This chain connects TRBV19 to TRBJ2-7; 9 positions match TRBD1. V trimming: 9 bases; J trimming: 2 bases; junction bases outside the gene matches: 8. The germline CDR1 and CDR2 sequences are LNHDA and SQIVND (reference sequence). The CDR3 spans 14 residues. The DNA of the CDR3 is TGTGCCAGCAGCACAAGGACAGGGGCCTACGAGCAGTACTTC. It yields the protein CASSTRTGAYEQYF.

This chain uses TRBV2 with TRBJ1-2, with D maybe TRBD1 (6 bases). The CDR3 sequence is 14 residues long. Germline V CDR1 and CDR2: SNHLY, FYNNEI. For the CDR3, the DNA is TGTGCAAGTCCACGGGGGGGGCTCTTGGATGGCTACACCTTC. Translation gives CASPRGGLLDGYTF.

The chain uses TRBV28 and TRBJ1-1; 7 positions agree with TRBD1. This CDR3 comprises 15 residues. CDR1 and CDR2 (germline): MDHEN, SYDVKM. The V segment lost 3 bases and the J segment 3 bases; nucleotides outside the gene matches: 7. CDR3 DNA sequence: TGTGCCAGCAGTTTGCCCTACAGGGGATACACTGAAGCTTTCTTT. Translated, it gives CASSLPYRGYTEAFF.